The 22 T cell receptor beta chains listed next were all sequenced from one sample in a study of neoadjuvant anti-PD-1 for oral cavity cancer. The assay was immunoSEQ multiplex PCR, and TCRdb's table has in-frame clones only and misses some. The table includes about 16,000 clones, around 72% detected once. The sequences come from PBMCs, collected before nivolumab (anti-PD-1) treatment. The origin of the receptors is a person aged 40 to 85 with oral cavity squamous cell carcinoma.

This clone was seen a handful of times. This rearrangement joins TRBV15 to TRBJ2-7; 11 nucleotides agree with TRBD1. The CDR3 has 15 amino acids. Unmatched junction bases numbered 2, after V lost 1 base and J lost 3 bases. CDR1 is LNHNV, CDR2 YYDKDF, per germline (reference sequence). CDR3 sequence: CATSRGGTGGYEQYF. The CDR3 DNA reads as TGTGCCACCAGCAGAGGAGGGACAGGGGGCTACGAGCAGTACTTC.

J is TRBJ1-1 and V is TRBV4-1, with D perhaps TRBD1 (6 bases). This CDR3 has 15 amino acids. V gave up 3 bases and J gave up 2 bases, with 13 bases separating them. Germline CDR1 and CDR2: MGHRA and YSYEKL. CDR3 amino acids: CASSHVDSRNTEAFF. CDR3 nucleotides: TGCGCCAGCAGCCATGTGGACAGCCGTAACACTGAAGCTTTCTTT.

The V call is TRBV19, the J call TRBJ2-7; 9 bases fit TRBD1. CDR1 LNHDA and CDR2 SQIVND come from the germline V gene (reference sequence). The V and J ends lost 5 bases and 3 bases, in that order; junction bases with no gene match: 8. The CDR3 loop spans 15 amino acids. Here the CDR3 reads CASSFKGQGDYEQYF. CDR3 bases: TGTGCCAGTAGTTTCAAGGGACAGGGAGACTACGAGCAGTACTTC.

The chain uses TRBV7-9 and TRBJ2-1, with TRBD1 matching 9 bases. This CDR3 spans 16 amino acids. The V gene's germline CDR1 is SEHNR and CDR2 FQNEAQ (reference sequence). The ends lost 7 bases at V and 4 bases at J; junction bases unmatched: 11. CDR3 in amino acids: CASTDGGQGLYNEQFF. CDR3 in DNA: TGTGCCAGCACGGATGGGGGACAGGGTCTGTACAATGAGCAGTTCTTC.

The chain carries TRBV29-1 and TRBJ2-5, with D perhaps matching TRBD1 or TRBD2 (5 bases each). The CDR3 has 14 residues. Trimming pared 3 bases from V and 4 bases from J, leaving 15 bases between. Germline V gene lookup returns CDR1 SQVTM and CDR2 ANQGSEA. The CDR3 protein is CSVDGIEGLETQYF. CDR3 nucleotides: TGCAGCGTTGATGGGATTGAGGGGCTAGAGACCCAGTACTTC.

The chain combines TRBV5-8 with TRBJ2-7; a possible D gene is TRBD1 (6 bases). The CDR3 has 12 amino acids. The germline gives CDR1 SGHTS, CDR2 YDEGEE. The V end was cut by 4 bases, the J end by 6 bases, with 11 bases between. The CDR3 sequence: CASSRTGLEQYF. CDR3 sequence (DNA): TGTGCCAGCAGCAGAACAGGGCTCGAGCAGTACTTC.

V and J are TRBV2 and TRBJ2-1; D is undetermined. The CDR3 extends over 10 amino acids. The V end was cut by 7 bases, the J end by 8 bases, with 6 bases between. Germline loops: CDR1 SNHLY, CDR2 FYNNEI. The CDR3 bases are TGTGCCAGCATTCGGCATGAGCAGTTCTTC. Residues: CASIRHEQFF.

The rearrangement uses TRBV5-4 and TRBJ1-3, with 11 bases aligning to TRBD1. Germline V CDR1 and CDR2: SGHNT, YYREEE (reference sequence). Unmatched junction bases numbered 12, after V lost 1 base and J lost 0 bases. The CDR3 covers 20 residues. CDR3 region: CASSLFPRDRGSYSGNTIYF. CDR3 coding DNA: TGTGCCAGCAGCTTGTTCCCCCGGGACAGGGGGTCATACTCTGGAAACACCATATATTTT.

This clone was seen more than once but under ten times. This chain links TRBV28 with TRBJ2-2; TRBD1 agrees at 8 bases. This CDR3 has 15 amino acids. The V and J ends lost 7 bases and 3 bases, in that order; junction bases with no gene match: 7. The V gene's germline CDR1 is MDHEN and CDR2 SYDVKM. In DNA, the CDR3 is TGTGCCAGCACCCCGATGGACAGGGACACCGGGGAGCTGTTTTTT. This encodes CASTPMDRDTGELFF.

The rearrangement uses TRBV20-1 and TRBJ2-7; the D gene is possibly TRBD2 (7 bases). The CDR3 is made up of 10 amino acids. Germline V gene sequence: CDR1 DFQATT, CDR2 SNEGSKA (reference sequence). The V end lost 3 bases, the J end lost 9 bases, and 9 bases lay between the germline ends. CDR3 protein: CSASRGAQYF. CDR3 coding DNA: TGCAGTGCTAGTCGGGGGGCGCAGTACTTC.

DNA of the CDR3: TGTGCCAGCAGTCAACAGGGGGAGACTTCGGGAGAGCAGTACTTC. Protein: CASSQQGETSGEQYF. The J gene is TRBJ2-7, the V gene TRBV2; TRBD1 matches at 8 bases. This CDR3 contains 15 residues. J gave up 7 bases and V 5 bases, and 13 bases lay outside the gene matches. Per germline, CDR1 SNHLY and CDR2 FYNNEI. Full variable domain (outside the CDR3, taken from reference TRBV2 and TRBJ2-7): EPEVTQTPSHQVTQMGQEVILRCVPISNHLYFYWYRQILGQKVEFLVSFYNNEISEKSEIFDDQFSVERPDGSNFTLKIRSTKLEDSAMYFCASSQQGETSGEQYFGPGTRLTVT.

The V and J genes are TRBV27 and TRBJ2-2; D gene ambiguous. Per the germline V gene, CDR1 is MNHEY and CDR2 is SMNVEV (reference sequence). The germline V and J ends were trimmed by 4 bases and 6 bases, with 9 bases remaining between them. This CDR3 contains 13 residues. The CDR3 nucleotides read TGTGCCAGCAGTTCGGCCCGCGCCGGGGAGCTGTTTTTT. Protein product: CASSSARAGELFF.

The chain has TRBV29-1 and TRBJ1-1, with TRBD1 as a possible D gene (6 bases). The V gene's germline CDR1 is SQVTM and CDR2 ANQGSEA. V lost 7 bases, J lost 8 bases, and 17 bases lay in between. The CDR3 totals 12 residues. The CDR3 bases are TGCAGCGCCCGGGACACCCGGATGGAAGCTTTCTTT. As protein: CSARDTRMEAFF.

CDR3 nucleotides: TGTGCCAGCAGGGCGACACGGGAGGCTGGGGCCAACGTCCTGACTTTC. Translating gives CASRATREAGANVLTF. V gene TRBV6-6 combines with J gene TRBJ2-6; 7 nucleotides match TRBD2. Per germline, CDR1 MNHNY and CDR2 SVGAGI (reference sequence). V lost 6 bases to trimming and J lost 2 bases; unmatched junction nucleotides: 7. This CDR3 is 16 amino acids long.

The chain couples TRBV6-1 to TRBJ1-6; D not certain. The V gene's germline CDR1 is MNHNS and CDR2 SASEGT. The CDR3 length is 14 residues. Trimming removed 5 bases at V and 2 bases at J, with 7 bases between. CDR3 amino acids: CASSTGPYNSPLHF. The CDR3 DNA reads as TGTGCCAGCAGTACCGGGCCCTATAATTCACCCCTCCACTTT.

The chain couples TRBV11-3 to TRBJ2-1, with a tentative D call TRBD1 (5 bases). The CDR3 contains 13 residues. Germline values: CDR1 SGHNT, CDR2 YENEEA. V was trimmed by 5 bases and J by 8 bases, leaving 13 bases between them. In DNA form, the CDR3 reads TGTGCCAGCAGCCCCAGCTGGGGCGATGAGCAGTTCTTC. Translation gives CASSPSWGDEQFF.

This clone was observed a handful of times. The J gene is TRBJ2-3, the V gene TRBV4-2, with D tentatively TRBD1 (6 bases). V was trimmed by 0 bases and J by 5 bases, leaving 18 bases between them. Germline V lookup: CDR1 LGHNA, CDR2 YNFKEQ. The length of the CDR3 is 17 residues. As DNA, the CDR3 is TGTGCCAGCAGCCAAGAGGGCGTTGGGGGCCGGGGAGATACGCAGTATTTT. Translating gives CASSQEGVGGRGDTQYF.

The chain is built from TRBV2 and TRBJ1-5, with 9 positions matching TRBD1. The CDR3 loop spans 15 amino acids. The V segment lost 6 bases and the J segment 1 base; nucleotides outside the gene matches: 4. CDR1 SNHLY and CDR2 FYNNEI come from the germline V gene. The CDR3 protein is CASRTGTGSNQPQHF. The CDR3 DNA reads as TGTGCCAGCAGGACCGGGACAGGGAGCAATCAGCCCCAGCATTTT.

The CDR3 sequence: CASSFPTGINGYTF. Here the CDR3 DNA reads TGTGCCAGCAGCTTTCCGACAGGGATCAATGGCTACACCTTC. The V call is TRBV5-6, the J call TRBJ1-2, with 7 bases fitting TRBD1. Germline CDR1 and CDR2: SGHDT and YYEEEE. This CDR3 region has 14 residues. Unmatched junction bases numbered 7, after V lost 2 bases and J lost 6 bases.

This chain connects TRBV5-4 to TRBJ2-7; 13 bases agree with TRBD2. CDR1 SGHNT and CDR2 YYREEE come from the germline V gene (reference sequence). This CDR3 contains 16 residues. The V and J ends lost 0 bases and 5 bases, in that order; junction bases with no gene match: 5. CDR3 in DNA: TGTGCCAGCAGCTTGGGCGGGACTAGCGGGGACCACGAGCAGTACTTC. Translated: CASSLGGTSGDHEQYF.

This clone was counted only a few times. The chain carries TRBV6-1 and TRBJ1-2; TRBD1 matches at 11 bases. This CDR3 has 14 residues. Germline trimming cut 8 bases from V and 8 bases from J; bases unmatched to any gene: 10. CDR1 MNHNS and CDR2 SASEGT come from the germline V gene. The CDR3, as DNA: TGTGCCAGCTCTTGGGACAGGGGGAGTGAAGGCTACACCTTC. This codes for CASSWDRGSEGYTF.

The gene calls are TRBV5-1 and TRBJ2-1, with D tentatively TRBD2 (5 bases). Deletions cut 1 base from V and 8 bases from J, with 16 bases between. Germline V lookup: CDR1 SGHRS, CDR2 YFSETQ. The CDR3 length is 15 residues. The chain's CDR3 is CASSLFWTQSDEQFF. CDR3 sequence (DNA): TGCGCCAGCAGCTTGTTCTGGACTCAAAGCGATGAGCAGTTCTTC.